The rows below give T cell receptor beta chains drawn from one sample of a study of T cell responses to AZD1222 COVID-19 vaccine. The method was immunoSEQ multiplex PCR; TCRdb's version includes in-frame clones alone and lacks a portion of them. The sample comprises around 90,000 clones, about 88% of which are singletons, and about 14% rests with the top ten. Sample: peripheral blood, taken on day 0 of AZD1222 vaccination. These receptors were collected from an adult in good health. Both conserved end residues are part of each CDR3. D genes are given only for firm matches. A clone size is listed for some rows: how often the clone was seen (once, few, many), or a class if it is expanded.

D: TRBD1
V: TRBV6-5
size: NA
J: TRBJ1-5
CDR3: CASGDRGPRNF
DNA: TGTGCCAGCGGGGACAGGGGCCCCAGGAATTTT

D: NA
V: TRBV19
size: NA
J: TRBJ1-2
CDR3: CASSIGQPNYGYTF
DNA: TGTGCCAGTAGTATAGGACAGCCCAACTATGGCTACACCTTC

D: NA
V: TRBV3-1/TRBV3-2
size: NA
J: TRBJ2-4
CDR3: CASSLPPAGEKTRGKNIQYF
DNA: TGTGCCAGCAGCCTACCTCCCGCAGGGGAAAAAACGCGGGGCAAAAACATTCAGTACTTC

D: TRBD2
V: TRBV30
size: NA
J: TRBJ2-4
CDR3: CAWSRTSGYGKNIQYF
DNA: TGTGCCTGGAGTCGGACTAGCGGGTACGGCAAAAACATTCAGTACTTC

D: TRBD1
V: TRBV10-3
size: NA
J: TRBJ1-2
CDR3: CAITGTGASNYGYTF
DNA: TGTGCCATCACCGGAACAGGGGCCAGCAACTATGGCTACACCTTC

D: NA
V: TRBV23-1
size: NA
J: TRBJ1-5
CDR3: CASSQWPGSQVESSQPQHF
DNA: TGCGCCAGCAGTCAATGGCCAGGGTCCCAGGTCGAGTCAAGTCAGCCCCAGCATTTT

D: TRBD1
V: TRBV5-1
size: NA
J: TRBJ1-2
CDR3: CASSLAGTGHGYGYTF
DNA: TGCGCCAGCAGCTTGGCTGGGACAGGGCATGGCTATGGCTACACCTTC

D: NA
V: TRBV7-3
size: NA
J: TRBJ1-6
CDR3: CASSLSPSSPLHF
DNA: TGTGCCAGCAGCTTAAGTCCTTCGTCACCCCTCCACTTT

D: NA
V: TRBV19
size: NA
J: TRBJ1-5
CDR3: CASSIVRGDSNQPQHF
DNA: TGTGCCAGTAGTATAGTAAGGGGGGATAGCAATCAGCCCCAGCATTTT

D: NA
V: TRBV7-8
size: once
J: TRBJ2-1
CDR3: CASSDTRTGYNEQFF
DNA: TGTGCCAGCAGCGATACCAGGACGGGTTACAATGAGCAGTTCTTC

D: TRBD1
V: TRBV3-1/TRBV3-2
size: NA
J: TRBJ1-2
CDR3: CASSGTAQANYGYTF
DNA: TGTGCCAGCTCCGGGACAGCACAAGCTAACTATGGCTACACCTTC

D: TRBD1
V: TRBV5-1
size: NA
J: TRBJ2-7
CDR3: CASSRGQGGVYEQYF
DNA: TGCGCCAGCAGCCGTGGACAGGGTGGGGTTTACGAGCAGTACTTC

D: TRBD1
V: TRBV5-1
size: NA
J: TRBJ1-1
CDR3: CASSLGGGFNTEAFF
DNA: TGCGCCAGCAGCTTGGGAGGGGGCTTCAACACTGAAGCTTTCTTT

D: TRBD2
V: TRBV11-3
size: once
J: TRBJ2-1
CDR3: CASSLVAGAYNEQFF
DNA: TGTGCCAGCAGCTTAGTAGCGGGGGCCTACAATGAGCAGTTCTTC